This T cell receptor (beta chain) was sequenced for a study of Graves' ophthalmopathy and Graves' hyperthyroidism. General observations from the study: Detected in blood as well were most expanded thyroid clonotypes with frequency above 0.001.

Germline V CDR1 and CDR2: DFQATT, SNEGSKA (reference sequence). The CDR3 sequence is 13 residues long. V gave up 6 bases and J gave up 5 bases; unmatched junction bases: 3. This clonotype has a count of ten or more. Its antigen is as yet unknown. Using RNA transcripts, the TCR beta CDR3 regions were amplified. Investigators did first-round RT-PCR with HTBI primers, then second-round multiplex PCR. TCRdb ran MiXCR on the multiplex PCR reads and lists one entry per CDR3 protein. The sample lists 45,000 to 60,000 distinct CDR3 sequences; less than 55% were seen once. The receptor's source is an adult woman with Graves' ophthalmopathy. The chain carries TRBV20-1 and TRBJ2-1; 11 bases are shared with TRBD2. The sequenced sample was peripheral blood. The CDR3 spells CSAGTSGNNEQFF. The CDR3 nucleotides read TGCAGTGCCGGGACTAGCGGAAACAATGAGCAGTTCTTC.